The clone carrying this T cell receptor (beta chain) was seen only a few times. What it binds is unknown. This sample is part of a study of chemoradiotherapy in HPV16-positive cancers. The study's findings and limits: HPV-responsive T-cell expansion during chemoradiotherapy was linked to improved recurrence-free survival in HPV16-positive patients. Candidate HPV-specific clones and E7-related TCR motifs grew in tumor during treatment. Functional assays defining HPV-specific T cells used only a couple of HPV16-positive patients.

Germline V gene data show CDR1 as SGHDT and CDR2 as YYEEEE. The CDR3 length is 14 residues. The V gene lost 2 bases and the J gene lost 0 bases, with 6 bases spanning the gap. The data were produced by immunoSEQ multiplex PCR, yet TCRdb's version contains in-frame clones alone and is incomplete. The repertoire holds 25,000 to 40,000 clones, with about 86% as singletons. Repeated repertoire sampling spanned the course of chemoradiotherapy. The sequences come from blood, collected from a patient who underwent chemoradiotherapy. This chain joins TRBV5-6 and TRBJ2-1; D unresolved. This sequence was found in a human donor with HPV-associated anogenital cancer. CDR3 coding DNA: TGTGCCAGCAGCTTAGGCAGCTCCTACAATGAGCAGTTCTTC. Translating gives CASSLGSSYNEQFF.